This TCR beta chain was captured by sequencing in a study of prognosis after radiotherapy for stage I lung cancer (dated by TCRdb to about 2021). About the study as a whole: Around 19 stage I NSCLC patients were enrolled in Nanjing, China, between 2018 and January 2019. Roughly 14 of the patients presented with newly diagnosed primary stage I lung tumors; five or six had oligometastatic NSCLC following surgical resection of the primary tumor. Every patient was deemed medically inoperable, more than ten because of comorbidities and several because they refused surgery. Ages in the cohort of 10 to 15 men and five to seven women ranged from roughly 50 to 90 years, with a median of 74. Some 11 patients had adenocarcinoma and roughly 7 had squamous cell carcinoma as the tumor histology. SBRT was given in 3 to 5 fractions with a biologically effective dose of at least 100 Gy, using image-guided IMRT or VMAT. No patient received concurrent therapy alongside SBRT. Distant metastases were developed by four of the 19 patients after SBRT, at a median of around seven months, whereas no significant progression was observed in the other 15 patients. This study profiled peripheral blood TCR beta repertoires from stage I NSCLC patients before and after stereotactic body radiotherapy and linked the repertoires to distant failure. The study sequenced 40 or so blood samples from approximately 20 patients, one before and one after SBRT per patient.

Overall study results and their limits: Post-SBRT Shannon entropy and its change from baseline were lower in patients who developed distant metastases; baseline Shannon entropy was not associated with metastases. A decrease in unique TCR clone counts was observed after SBRT (median about 10,000 before versus about 7,200 after; Wilcoxon paired P=0.011). The small cohort and short follow-up limited the study, so independent validation of the findings is needed. No determination of tumor specificity was made for expanded TCR clones. TRBV and TRBJ usage frequencies reportedly varied with metastasis status, involving two V genes at baseline and several V and two J genes after SBRT. No adjustment for multiple comparisons was applied to any of the reported P values.

The germline V gene sets CDR1 to MNHGY and CDR2 to SAAAGT. V is pruned by 0 bases and J by 1 base, leaving 15 bases of the junction without a gene match. The CDR3, cysteine through phenylalanine, is 19 amino acids long. Only CDR3 DNA remains: 57 bases, in frame from the first base. Two rounds of multiplex PCR were used to amplify the TCR beta CDR3 region from genomic DNA. In the first round of PCR, primers specific to each TRBV and TRBJ gene were used, and the primer sequences are filed in Chinese patent CN105087789A. Universal primers were used in the second PCR round. The Roche High Pure PCR Template Preparation Kit was used to extract genomic DNA from frozen PBMCs. Paired-end sequencing with 151 bp reads was performed on the libraries using an Illumina HiSeq 3000. As for how the authors treated the data: CutAdapt was used to discard raw reads that did not contain the multiplex PCR primer sequences. High-quality paired reads were merged into contigs with PEAR. TRB V, D and J gene segments were assigned to each contig with MiXCR by alignment to reference sequences. To remove sequencing errors, CDR3 sequences were clustered according to base quality and sequence similarity. Diversity was calculated as Shannon entropy divided by the natural log of the number of productive TCR sequences. One minus Shannon entropy divided by the natural log of the number of unique clonotypes was used as the definition of clonality. Using the Youden index from ROC curves, the researchers picked the repertoire-metric cut-offs for progression-free survival, and all analyses were carried out in R 3.5.3. TCRdb trimmed the raw reads at Q25, called clones with MiXCR and kept productive beta chains. Merged by CDR3 protein, the rows form single entries marked with the most common genes and DNA. TCRdb assigned the V and J calls; the authors' analysis was not used. Here the sample has over 14,000 distinct CDR3 sequences; 56% occur a single time. Roughly 26% of the sample is held by the ten biggest clonotypes.

Note on this clonotype: Its antigen specificity is not known. A far larger clone lies a single base away; this is likely a read error.

A history of other malignancies or of prior chemotherapy or radiotherapy was absent in all patients, and node-negative disease was shown on CT and PET/CT in all patients. Around 6 milliliters of peripheral venous blood were drawn into EDTA tubes at each of two time points. Ficoll-Paque Plus density-gradient centrifugation was used to isolate PBMCs. Right after collection, samples were kept at -80 degrees C until analysis. The chain couples TRBV6-8 to TRBJ2-7; TRBD1 agrees with 7 junctional bases. This sequence was found in a donor at least 50 years old with non-small cell lung cancer. The sequencing used PBMCs, collected before or after stereotactic body radiation therapy (not recorded which). The encoded CDR3 is CASSYSGGLGTVRSYEQYF. The sequenced DNA: TGTGCCAGCAGTTACTCTGGCGGACTTGGGACAGTGAGGTCCTACGAGCAGTACTTC.